This T cell receptor (beta chain) was profiled in a study of CD8+CD57+ T cells in acquired aplastic anemia. Study in general: On average, sorted CD4+ and CD8+ cells gave about 2.9 ug of DNA.

Both TCR beta VDJ combination and CDR3 sequence profiling were carried out. Genomic DNA was the template for this profiling. TCRdb re-called the reads with MiXCR, one entry per CDR3 protein. Of just over 40,000 distinct CDR3 sequences listed, 63% are singletons. The study, taken as a whole, reports: Some 28 sequences, all CD8+ CDR3, were shared between patients and controls. Patients and controls were not found to differ significantly in CD8+ Simpson's diversity.

In the case of this clonotype: The antigen is undetermined.

All patients picked for sequencing had shown, by flow cytometry, an expansion of CD8+CD57+ cells. Germline V gives CDR1 SGHTA, CDR2 FQGTGA. V trimming: 6 bases; J trimming: 9 bases; junction bases outside the gene matches: 6. The CDR3 is 12 residues long. Sequencing used sorted CD4+, CD8+, or CD8+CD57+ T cells (not recorded which) from PBMCs. The TCR originated in a human donor with aplastic anemia. The rearrangement uses TRBV7-3 and TRBJ2-3, with 7 bases lining up with TRBD1. Written as DNA, the CDR3 is TGTGCCAGCAGTTCACAACAGGGGACGCAGTATTTT. Translation: CASSSQQGTQYF.